This entry describes one T cell receptor (beta chain). The antigen is unknown. CDR1 MNHEY and CDR2 SVGAGI come from the germline V gene. V gave up 1 base and J gave up 1 base, with 5 bases separating them. This CDR3 is 14 amino acids long. Method: immunoSEQ multiplex PCR; TCRdb's copy keeps in-frame clones and lacks some. The sample holds roughly 44,000 clones, 85% seen once. The data originate from a study of T cell clonotyping in hematopoietic cell transplantation. Time point indicated: recipient sample about 28 days before transplant, after cytoreduction. Blood collection times were about day -28 and days 30, 100, 180 posttransplant. Overall study findings and caveats: Few recipient clonotypes overlapped donors; over 97% were de novo at given depth. Recipient TCR diversity dropped after transplant; expanded clonotypes rose from day 30 to 180.

Sequenced here: peripheral blood mononuclear cells, sampled before stem cell transplant. The sequence came from a man aged 60 to 75 with acute myeloid leukemia. Some clones in this sample may be carry-over from other donors' samples. V usage is TRBV6-5 and J usage is TRBJ1-3; no clear D. CDR3 sequence: CASSYLQSGNTIYF. CDR3 in DNA: TGTGCCAGCAGTTACTTACAGTCTGGAAACACCATATATTTT.